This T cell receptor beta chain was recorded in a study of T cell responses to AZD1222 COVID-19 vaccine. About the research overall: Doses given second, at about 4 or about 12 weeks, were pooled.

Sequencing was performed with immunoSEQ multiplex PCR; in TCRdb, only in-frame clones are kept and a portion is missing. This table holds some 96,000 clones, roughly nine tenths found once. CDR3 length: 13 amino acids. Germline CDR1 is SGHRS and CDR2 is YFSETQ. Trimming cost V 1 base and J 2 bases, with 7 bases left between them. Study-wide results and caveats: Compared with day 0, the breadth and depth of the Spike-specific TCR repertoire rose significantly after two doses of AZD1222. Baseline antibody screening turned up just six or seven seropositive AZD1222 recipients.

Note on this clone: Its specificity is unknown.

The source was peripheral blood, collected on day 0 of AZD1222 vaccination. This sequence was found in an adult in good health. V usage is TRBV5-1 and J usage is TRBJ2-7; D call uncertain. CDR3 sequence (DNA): TGCGCCAGCAGCTTGCCAGACACCTACGAGCAGTACTTC. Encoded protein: CASSLPDTYEQYF.